The sample holds many counts of the clone carrying this TCR beta chain. Time point indicated: after trial treatment. Sample treatment: LDRT plus nivolumab, ipilimumab, low-dose cyclophosphamide and aspirin (RACIN trial). These data are taken from a study of low-dose radiotherapy and immunotherapy resistance in tumors. This CDR3 comprises 15 residues. V was shortened by 5 bases and J by 0 bases, with 8 bases between the two germline ends. Germline CDR1 is MNHNS and CDR2 is SASEGT. First-strand cDNA used TRAV- and TRBV-specific primers, covering alpha and beta chains. Amplification, which lasted around 18 PCR cycles, used a constant-region primer and V-primer adapter to amplify TCRs. TCRdb re-derived calls from the reads in MiXCR, one entry per CDR3 protein. The sample lists around 100,000 distinct CDR3 sequences; less than 25% were seen once.

This TCR was sampled from a female donor with ovarian cancer. This chain links TRBV6-1 with TRBJ2-6; possibly TRBD1 for D (5 bases). The sequenced sample was PBMCs, obtained after low-dose radiotherapy plus immunotherapy. CDR3 protein: CASSRQLSGANVLTF. CDR3 DNA sequence: TGTGCCAGCAGTAGACAGCTCTCTGGGGCCAACGTCCTGACTTTC.